This entry lists 25 T cell receptor beta chains sequenced from one sample in a study of OX40 agonist ivuxolimab in advanced cancers. Libraries were prepared by immunoSEQ multiplex PCR; TCRdb keeps only in-frame clonotypes and omits some of them. The sample lists 60,000 to 90,000 clones, 88% occurring once. The sequenced sample was CD4+ or CD8+ T cells sorted from blood, obtained in a trial of the OX40 agonist ivuxolimab. These receptors came from an adult with an advanced solid tumor such as melanoma, head and neck, liver or kidney cancer.

The chain carries TRBV10-3 and TRBJ1-5, with D perhaps TRBD1 (5 bases). In germline, CDR1 is ENHRY, CDR2 SYGVKD. V lost 10 bases and J 3 bases, leaving 16 bases between the germline ends. The CDR3 spans 14 residues. The CDR3 region has the DNA TGTGCCAGTAGTAGTGTAGGGGTCAATCAGCCCCAGCATTTT. Translating gives CASSSVGVNQPQHF.

As to this clone: At one of its ends the junction is not consistent with the germline gene, which may arise from a read error. DNA for the CDR3: TGTGCTAGCAGCTTGGCGGGCGCGGGAGAGACCCAGTACTTC. It translates to CASSLAGAGETQYF. The chain links TRBV7-7 to TRBJ2-5; the D gene is possibly TRBD2 (5 bases). Germline V CDR1 and CDR2: SSHAT, FNYEAQ (reference sequence). CDR3 length: 14 residues.

V is TRBV7-9 and J is TRBJ2-1; possible D gene TRBD1, 5 bases. This CDR3 is built from 15 residues. From germline, CDR1 is SEHNR and CDR2 FQNEAQ (reference sequence). Trimming took 5 bases from V and 2 from J, leaving 13 bases between them. The CDR3 bases are TGTGCCAGCAGCCCTAAGGGGATAGCCTACAATGAGCAGTTCTTC. It yields the protein CASSPKGIAYNEQFF.

This clone appeared a single time. The CDR3 region is CASSIQGALDTEAFF. The CDR3 DNA reads TGTGCCAGTAGTATCCAGGGGGCGCTGGACACTGAAGCTTTCTTT. This sequence joins TRBV19 and TRBJ1-1; 8 bases agree with TRBD1. Germline V gene data show CDR1 as LNHDA and CDR2 as SQIVND (reference sequence). Trimming removed 3 bases from V and 3 bases from J; junction bases left unmatched: 6. The CDR3 sequence is 15 residues long.

The CDR3 nucleotides are TGTGCCAGCAGCCTGGGACAGAACTACGAGCAGTACTTC. It translates to CASSLGQNYEQYF. The J gene is TRBJ2-7, the V gene TRBV5-4; 7 nucleotides line up with TRBD1. This CDR3 comprises 13 residues. With V trimmed by 4 bases and J by 3 bases, 4 bases remained unmatched. The germline CDR1 and CDR2 sequences are SGHNT and YYREEE (reference sequence).

This clone came up a few times. The chain has TRBV18 and TRBJ1-4; possible D gene TRBD1, 5 bases. Per germline, CDR1 KGHSH and CDR2 LQKENI. The CDR3 is made up of 16 amino acids. Trimming pared 2 bases from V and 0 bases from J, leaving 10 bases between. The CDR3 here is CASSPTTASTNEKLFF. The CDR3 DNA is TGTGCCAGCTCACCAACGACAGCCTCAACTAATGAAAAACTGTTTTTT. Together with reference TRBV18 and TRBJ1-4, the CDR3 gives the full variable domain: NAGVMQNPRHLVRRRGQEARLRCSPMKGHSHVYWYRQLPEEGLKFMVYLQKENIIDESGMPKERFSAEFPKEGPSILRIQQVVRGDSAAYFCASSPTTASTNEKLFFGSGTQLSVL.

This chain uses TRBV27 with TRBJ2-7; TRBD1 matches at 9 bases. This CDR3 region has 14 residues. From germline, CDR1 is MNHEY and CDR2 SMNVEV (reference sequence). V shed 6 bases and J 2 bases; nucleotides not matched to a gene: 5. CDR3 sequence (DNA): TGTGCCAGCAGGCAGTGGGACAGGGCCTACGAGCAGTACTTC. It is translated as CASRQWDRAYEQYF.

V usage is TRBV18 and J usage is TRBJ2-5; D gene uncertain. The ends were cut back, 1 base at V and 1 base at J, with 7 bases in the middle. Germline V CDR1 and CDR2: KGHSH, LQKENI. This CDR3 has 14 residues. CDR3 in amino acids: CASSPRTGQETQYF. CDR3 in DNA: TGTGCCAGCTCACCACGGACGGGCCAAGAGACCCAGTACTTC.

V is TRBV11-3 and J is TRBJ1-1; 8 nucleotides align to TRBD1. V shed 4 bases, J shed 4 bases, and the junction held 8 bases outside the gene matches. The CDR3 sequence is 15 residues long. Per the germline V gene, CDR1 is SGHNT and CDR2 is YENEEA. CDR3 region: CASSYRQGAGTEAFF. The DNA of the CDR3 is TGTGCCAGCAGCTATAGGCAGGGGGCGGGCACTGAAGCTTTCTTT.

This chain uses TRBV6-6 with TRBJ1-1; 10 nucleotides match TRBD1. V lost 5 bases and J lost 6; bases outside the gene matches: 6. The CDR3 length is 14 residues. CDR1 and CDR2 (germline): MNHNY, SVGAGI (reference sequence). For the CDR3, the DNA is TGTGCCAGCAGTGTCGACAGGGGGCTCCCTGAAGCTTTCTTT. Its protein product is CASSVDRGLPEAFF.

The V call is TRBV11-3, the J call TRBJ2-3; D remains ambiguous. The CDR3 totals 13 residues. Germline CDR1 SGHNT, CDR2 YENEEA. V lost 5 bases and J lost 5, with 11 bases in between. CDR3 loop: CASSRHHGDTQYF. As DNA, the CDR3 is TGTGCCAGCAGCCGACATCATGGAGATACGCAGTATTTT.

The DNA for the CDR3 is TGCGCCAGCAGCTTTGACAGAGGCTCCTACGAGCAGTACTTC. As protein: CASSFDRGSYEQYF. The chain combines TRBV5-1 with TRBJ2-7; a weak D match, TRBD1 (5 bases). CDR1 SGHRS and CDR2 YFSETQ come from the germline V gene. The CDR3 runs 14 residues. V dropped 2 bases and J dropped 0 bases, with 9 bases sitting between them.

This clone appeared a single time. Other DNA sequences from this sample encode an identical CDR3 as well. This chain joins TRBV5-1 and TRBJ2-5, with D tentatively TRBD1 or TRBD2 (5 bases each). This CDR3 is 13 amino acids long. Trimming pared 0 bases from V and 5 bases from J, leaving 8 bases between. Germline V gives CDR1 SGHRS, CDR2 YFSETQ. CDR3 bases: TGCGCCAGCAGCTTGGGGGGCGGGGAGACCCAGTACTTC. This gives the protein CASSLGGGETQYF.

The rearrangement links TRBV4-2 to TRBJ2-7; D might be TRBD1 or TRBD2, each matching 5 bases. This CDR3 contains 17 residues. Trimming took 1 base from V and 0 from J, leaving 16 bases between them. From germline, CDR1 is LGHNA and CDR2 YNFKEQ. The CDR3 is CASSQASQGPTSYEQYF. The DNA of the CDR3 is TGTGCCAGCAGCCAAGCCTCCCAGGGACCGACCTCCTACGAGCAGTACTTC.

The chain links TRBV5-4 to TRBJ2-7, with 7 bases identical to TRBD1. Looked up from germline, CDR1 is SGHNT and CDR2 is YYREEE (reference sequence). The CDR3 contains 12 residues. Trimming removed 0 bases from V and 11 bases from J; junction bases left unmatched: 5. This chain's CDR3 is CASSLGQGVKYF. CDR3 bases: TGTGCCAGCAGCTTGGGACAGGGAGTGAAGTACTTC.

The CDR3 reads CASSGTGGGNQPQHF. The CDR3 nucleotides read TGTGCCAGCAGCGGGACAGGGGGCGGGAATCAGCCCCAGCATTTT. This chain connects TRBV6-5 to TRBJ1-5; 12 bases are a match to TRBD1. The CDR3 covers 15 residues. Germline V gene sequence: CDR1 MNHEY, CDR2 SVGAGI. V dropped 6 bases and J dropped 4; count of bases not matched to a gene: 4.

The rearrangement links TRBV5-5 to TRBJ1-5, with a tentative D call TRBD1 (5 bases). V was trimmed by 1 base and J by 3 bases, leaving 11 bases between them. The CDR3 consists of 15 residues. Germline CDR1 SGHKS, CDR2 YYEKEE (reference sequence). The CDR3 DNA follows: TGTGCCAGCAGCTTGCGCGACAGTACCAATCAGCCCCAGCATTTT. Translated: CASSLRDSTNQPQHF.

The chain recombines TRBV5-1 with TRBJ2-5; D not resolved. Trimming left V 0 bases short and J 6 bases short, with 12 bases between. Per the germline V gene, CDR1 is SGHRS and CDR2 is YFSETQ. The length of the CDR3 is 14 residues. Written as DNA, the CDR3 is TGCGCCAGCAGCTTGGTTTCCAGCCGCCAGACCCAGTACTTC. Translation: CASSLVSSRQTQYF.

This sequence joins TRBV2 and TRBJ2-1; 10 bases are shared with TRBD2. With V trimmed by 11 bases and J by 8 bases, 12 bases remained unmatched. Germline V gene data show CDR1 as SNHLY and CDR2 as FYNNEI. This CDR3 region has 14 residues. DNA of the CDR3: TGTGCCTGTCTTCAGCGGGAGGGAACTTATGAGCAGTTCTTC. Translation: CACLQREGTYEQFF.

This CDR3 reads CASSQGYSYTGELFF. In DNA form, the CDR3 reads TGTGCCAGCAGCCAAGGGTACAGCTACACCGGGGAGCTGTTTTTT. V is TRBV14 and J is TRBJ2-2, with no clear D. Looked up from germline, CDR1 is SGHDN and CDR2 is FVKESK. Deletions cut 1 base from V and 3 bases from J, with 9 bases between. This CDR3 is built from 15 residues.

The rearrangement uses TRBV5-1 and TRBJ1-4, with D perhaps matching TRBD1 (5 bases). The CDR3 is 14 residues long. With 4 bases removed from V and 10 bases from J, the gap between germline ends came to 17 bases. Germline V lookup: CDR1 SGHRS, CDR2 YFSETQ. The CDR3: CASSRPGVEGKLFF. Written as DNA, the CDR3 is TGCGCCAGCAGCCGCCCGGGGGTAGAGGGAAAACTGTTTTTT.

This clone was picked up a small number of times. The chain has TRBV11-2 and TRBJ1-5; D unclear. The CDR3 loop spans 13 amino acids. Germline V gives CDR1 SGHAT, CDR2 FQNNGV. Trimming shortened V by 1 base and J by 7 bases, and 8 bases separated the two germline ends. This chain's CDR3 is CASSLGSKQPQHF. In nucleotides, the CDR3 is TGTGCCAGCAGCTTAGGGTCTAAACAGCCCCAGCATTTT.

The chain couples TRBV4-1 to TRBJ2-1; D unresolved. CDR3 length: 17 residues. CDR1 MGHRA and CDR2 YSYEKL come from the germline V gene. The V end lost 4 bases, the J end lost 0 bases, and 16 bases lay between the germline ends. CDR3 region: CASSPSRAPNSYNEQFF. CDR3 nucleotide sequence: TGCGCCAGCAGCCCCTCCCGAGCACCTAACTCCTACAATGAGCAGTTCTTC.

The chain links TRBV19 to TRBJ1-1; D perhaps matches TRBD1 (6 bases). The V and J ends lost 8 bases and 0 bases respectively, with 10 bases between them. This CDR3 has 13 residues. Germline CDR1 reads LNHDA; CDR2 reads SQIVND (reference sequence). CDR3: CASAEGVNTEAFF. Here the CDR3 DNA reads TGTGCCAGTGCCGAGGGGGTGAACACTGAAGCTTTCTTT.

The chain combines TRBV2 with TRBJ2-3, with D possibly TRBD2 on 6 matching bases. Deletions cut 7 bases from V and 7 bases from J, with 18 bases between. Germline V gene sequence: CDR1 SNHLY, CDR2 FYNNEI. The CDR3 is 14 residues long. The CDR3 DNA reads as TGTGCCAGCAAGACGGGACTGCTTCGGAATACGCAGTATTTT. Residues: CASKTGLLRNTQYF.